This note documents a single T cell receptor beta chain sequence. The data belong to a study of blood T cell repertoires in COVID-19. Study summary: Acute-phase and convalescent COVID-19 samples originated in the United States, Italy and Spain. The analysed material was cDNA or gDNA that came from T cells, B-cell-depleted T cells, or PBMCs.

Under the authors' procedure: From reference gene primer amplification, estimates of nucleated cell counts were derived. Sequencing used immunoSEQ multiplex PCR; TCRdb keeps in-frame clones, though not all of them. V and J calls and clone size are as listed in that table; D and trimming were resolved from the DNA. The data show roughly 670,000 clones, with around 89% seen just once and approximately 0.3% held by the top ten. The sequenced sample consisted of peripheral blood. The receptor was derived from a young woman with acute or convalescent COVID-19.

The chain's CDR3 is CASSLSGGPSTDTQYF. The CDR3 coding sequence is TGTGCCAGCAGCTTGTCAGGGGGCCCAAGCACAGATACGCAGTATTTT. J is TRBJ2-3 and V is TRBV7-3; 8 nucleotides match TRBD1. Trimming took 3 bases from V and 0 from J; bases not matched to a gene: 5. The CDR3 is 16 amino acids. The germline gives CDR1 SGHTA, CDR2 FQGTGA. Complete variable domain (other parts from reference TRBV7-3 and TRBJ2-3): GAGVSQTPSNKVTEKGKYVELRCDPISGHTALYWYRQSLGQGPEFLIYFQGTGAADDSGLPNDRFFAVRPEGSVSTLKIQRTERGDSAVYLCASSLSGGPSTDTQYFGPGTRLTVL.